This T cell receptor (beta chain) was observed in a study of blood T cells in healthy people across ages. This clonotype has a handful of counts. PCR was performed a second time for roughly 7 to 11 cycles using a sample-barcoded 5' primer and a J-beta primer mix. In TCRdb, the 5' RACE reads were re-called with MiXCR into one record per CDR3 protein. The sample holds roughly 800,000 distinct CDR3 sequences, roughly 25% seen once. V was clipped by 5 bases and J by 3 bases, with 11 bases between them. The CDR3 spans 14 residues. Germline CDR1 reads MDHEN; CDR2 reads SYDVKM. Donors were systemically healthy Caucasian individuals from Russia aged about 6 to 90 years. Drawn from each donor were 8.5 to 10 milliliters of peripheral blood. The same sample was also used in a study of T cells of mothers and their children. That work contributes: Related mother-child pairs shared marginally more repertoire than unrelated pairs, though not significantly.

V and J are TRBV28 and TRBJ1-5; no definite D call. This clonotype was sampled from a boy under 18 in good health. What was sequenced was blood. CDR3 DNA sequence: TGTGCCAGCAGTGCCCAACAGTTCAATCAGCCCCAGCATTTT. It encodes CASSAQQFNQPQHF.